This T cell receptor beta chain was found in a study of T cell repertoires in ileal Crohn's disease. Time point described: proximal margin of the surgical specimen (macroscopically non-inflamed). Clones were sequenced by immunoSEQ multiplex PCR, and TCRdb holds only the in-frame ones, with some missing. The profile shows fewer than 2,500 clones, 70% to 90% of them singletons. Looked up from germline, CDR1 is SGHVS and CDR2 is FQNEAQ. The CDR3 consists of 16 residues. Trimming took off 2 bases at V and 1 base at J, with 9 bases between the two ends. The receptor was isolated from an adult with Crohn's disease. Sequencing was done on a sample of ileal tissue. This chain links TRBV7-8 with TRBJ2-6, with D tentatively TRBD1 (6 bases). CDR3 protein: CASSLSGTSGANVLTF. The CDR3 DNA sequence: TGTGCCAGCAGCTTATCGGGGACATCTGGGGCCAACGTCCTGACTTTC.